The TCR beta chain described here comes from a study of beta chain features in type 1 diabetes. Looking at the study overall: On cell yields, gender and age, patients and healthy donors were similar.

There are 13 residues in the CDR3. Looked up from germline, CDR1 is SGHTA and CDR2 is FQGNSA. The V and J ends lost 2 bases and 5 bases respectively, with 9 bases between them. About this clone itself: The antigen remains unidentified.

Study-level points and caveats: For TCRB rearrangement, an influence of HLA type remained unresolved here. TCRB CDR3s from Type 1 diabetes patients were moderately but significantly shorter in all four CD4+ subsets.

A single heparinised blood sample, averaging about 100 mL, was obtained per donor. Expressed TCRB transcripts got sequenced, as all isolated RNA was reverse transcribed. Deep immunoSEQ sequencing covered naive, central memory and regulatory T cell samples. The data were produced by immunoSEQ multiplex PCR, yet TCRdb's version contains in-frame clones alone and is incomplete. The table shows under 150,000 clones, with about 18% occurring only once. Sequencing was performed on central memory CD4+ T cells from blood. The receptor comes from a man between 18 and 29 years old with type 1 diabetes. The chain links TRBV7-2 to TRBJ2-5, with TRBD1 as a possible D gene (6 bases). As DNA, the CDR3 is TGTGCCAGCAGCTTACATGACAGGGAGACCCAGTACTTC. Its translation: CASSLHDRETQYF. The whole variable domain, remainder taken from reference TRBV7-2 and TRBJ2-5, is GAGVSQSPSNKVTEKGKDVELRCDPISGHTALYWYRQSLGQGLEFLIYFQGNSAPDKSGLPSDRFSAERTGGSVSTLTIQRTQQEDSAVYLCASSLHDRETQYFGPGTRLLVL.